These 22 T cell receptor beta chains were all obtained from the same sample, sequenced in a study of T cell changes during pregnancy in multiple sclerosis. TCRdb keeps only in-frame clones here, not all; method: immunoSEQ multiplex PCR. Of 39,000 or so clones in the sample, around nine tenths were seen once. This material consisted of CD4+ T cells from peripheral blood mononuclear cells, taken after pregnancy. All receptors come from a female donor in good health, enrolled as a control in a pregnancy study.

The rearrangement links TRBV10-2 to TRBJ1-2; D uncertain. Trimming left V 2 bases short and J 8 bases short, with 6 bases between. The CDR3 covers 11 residues. Germline CDR1 and CDR2: WSHSY and SAAADI. The CDR3 DNA follows: TGCGCCAGCAGTGAGGGGGAGGGCTACACCTTC. This codes for CASSEGEGYTF.

The DNA of the CDR3 is TGTGCCAGCAGCTTCCCCTCCTCGGGGGGGACTCAGCCCCAGCATTTT. Translation: CASSFPSSGGTQPQHF. The J gene is TRBJ1-5, the V gene TRBV5-8, with D perhaps matching TRBD1 (5 bases). The V end was cut by 2 bases, the J end by 6 bases, with 18 bases between. CDR3 size: 16 residues. Germline V gives CDR1 SGHTS, CDR2 YDEGEE.

V usage is TRBV5-1 and J usage is TRBJ2-2, with D possibly TRBD1 on 5 matching bases. Trimming cost V 6 bases and J 4 bases, with 13 bases left between them. The germline gives CDR1 SGHRS, CDR2 YFSETQ. There are 14 residues in the CDR3. The CDR3 here is CASKGSGITGELFF. CDR3 bases: TGCGCCAGCAAGGGGTCTGGGATCACCGGGGAGCTGTTTTTT.

V usage is TRBV10-3 and J usage is TRBJ2-7, with 9 bases aligning to TRBD1. There are 14 residues in the CDR3. The germline CDR1 and CDR2 sequences are ENHRY and SYGVKD. V was pared by 7 bases and J by 2 bases, with 6 bases of the junction left unmatched. The CDR3 DNA reads TGTGCCATCAACGGGGACAGGGTTCCCTACGAGCAGTACTTC. Translation gives CAINGDRVPYEQYF.

The gene calls are TRBV6-1 and TRBJ1-2; 8 bases line up with TRBD1. Germline V CDR1 and CDR2: MNHNS, SASEGT. The CDR3 consists of 14 residues. V lost 6 bases to trimming and J lost 2 bases; unmatched junction nucleotides: 5. CDR3 coding DNA: TGTGCCAGCAGGGTAGACAGGGGAAACTATGGCTACACCTTC. This codes for CASRVDRGNYGYTF.

The V gene is TRBV18, the J gene TRBJ2-7, with TRBD1 as a possible D gene (6 bases). The CDR3 spans 14 residues. The germline V and J ends were trimmed by 0 bases and 0 bases, with 6 bases remaining between them. Germline CDR1 KGHSH, CDR2 LQKENI. CDR3: CASSPPGASYEQYF. The CDR3 nucleotides read TGTGCCAGCTCACCACCGGGGGCCTCCTACGAGCAGTACTTC.

The chain couples TRBV27 to TRBJ2-4; D possibly corresponds to TRBD1 (6 bases). Germline values: CDR1 MNHEY, CDR2 SMNVEV (reference sequence). The V end lost 5 bases, the J end lost 2 bases, and 22 bases lay between the germline ends. The CDR3 contains 18 residues. Here the CDR3 DNA reads TGTGCCAGCAGTCCCCTTAGGGACCCGGGACATCCCAAAAACATTCAGTACTTC. Protein product: CASSPLRDPGHPKNIQYF.

The sample holds one count of this clone. The J gene is TRBJ1-1, the V gene TRBV6-5; TRBD1 might be the D (6 bases). The V end lost 6 bases, the J end lost 0 bases, and 11 bases lay between the germline ends. Germline-derived CDR1 and CDR2 are MNHEY and SVGAGI. This CDR3 has 14 amino acids. The CDR3: CASSLTGMNTEAFF. DNA of the CDR3: TGTGCCAGCAGCCTGACAGGTATGAACACTGAAGCTTTCTTT.

This clone was seen only once. This chain connects TRBV30 to TRBJ1-2, with 10 nucleotides matching TRBD1. CDR1 is GTSNPN, CDR2 SVGIG, per germline (reference sequence). V lost 1 base to trimming and J lost 4 bases; unmatched junction nucleotides: 3. This CDR3 comprises 14 residues. The CDR3 loop is CAWSADRGSYGYTF. In DNA form, the CDR3 reads TGTGCCTGGAGTGCGGACAGGGGGTCCTATGGCTACACCTTC.

The chain employs TRBV7-9 and TRBJ2-7, with TRBD1 matching 8 bases. Trimming at V came to 4 bases and at J to 0 bases, leaving 2 bases not matched to a gene. Germline CDR1 is SEHNR and CDR2 is FQNEAQ (reference sequence). The CDR3 is 14 residues long. The CDR3 loop reads CASSYRGSSYEQYF. CDR3 in DNA: TGTGCCAGCAGCTACAGGGGGAGCTCCTACGAGCAGTACTTC.

In DNA form, the CDR3 reads TGTGCCAGCAGCTTAGCTTACGAGCAGTACTTC. Protein product: CASSLAYEQYF. The chain combines TRBV11-2 with TRBJ2-7, with no clear D. Germline V gives CDR1 SGHAT, CDR2 FQNNGV. The ends were cut back, 1 base at V and 4 bases at J, with 2 bases in the middle. This CDR3 spans 11 amino acids.

The rearrangement joins TRBV29-1 to TRBJ2-1; 10 bases align to TRBD2. CDR1 and CDR2 from the germline V gene are SQVTM and ANQGSEA. The CDR3 runs 14 residues. The V segment lost 6 bases and the J segment 8 bases; nucleotides outside the gene matches: 10. CDR3 region: CSVPLAGAVYEQFF. DNA for the CDR3: TGCAGCGTACCCCTAGCGGGAGCGGTTTATGAGCAGTTCTTC.

The chain couples TRBV5-1 to TRBJ2-5, with TRBD2 matching 11 bases. The germline V gene encodes CDR1 SGHRS and CDR2 YFSETQ. Trimming cost V 4 bases and J 5 bases; bases outside gene matches: 7. CDR3 length equals 15 residues. The CDR3 DNA is TGCGCCAGCAGCACTCTAGCGGGAGGTGTCGAGACCCAGTACTTC. It translates to CASSTLAGGVETQYF. The entire variable domain, with the rest obtained from reference TRBV5-1 and TRBJ2-5, is as follows: KAGVTQTPRYLIKTRGQQVTLSCSPISGHRSVSWYQQTPGQGLQFLFEYFSETQRNKGNFPGRFSGRQFSNSRSEMNVSTLELGDSALYLCASSTLAGGVETQYFGPGTRLLVL.

This chain uses TRBV19 with TRBJ1-3; D might be TRBD1 (5 bases). The CDR3 contains 14 residues. Germline V CDR1 and CDR2: LNHDA, SQIVND (reference sequence). Trimming took off 7 bases at V and 1 base at J, with 11 bases between the two ends. CDR3 DNA sequence: TGTGCCAGTATTACCAGGGTTTCTGGAAACACCATATATTTT. Translation gives CASITRVSGNTIYF.

V usage is TRBV7-2 and J usage is TRBJ2-7; D call uncertain. CDR1 is SGHTA and CDR2 is FQGNSA in the germline V gene. The CDR3 has 12 residues. Trimming left V 0 bases short and J 6 bases short, with 6 bases between. The CDR3: CASSLARREQYF. Written as DNA, the CDR3 is TGTGCCAGCAGCTTAGCCCGTCGCGAGCAGTACTTC.

The V gene is TRBV28, the J gene TRBJ1-2, with D possibly TRBD1 on 6 matching bases. Germline V gene data show CDR1 as MDHEN and CDR2 as SYDVKM. This CDR3 spans 17 amino acids. Trimming took off 3 bases at V and 6 bases at J, with 23 bases between the two ends. Written as DNA, the CDR3 is TGTGCCAGCAGTTTCGGTCGCGGGGGGCGGGACCTTGATGGCTACACCTTC. This sequence encodes CASSFGRGGRDLDGYTF.

This chain connects TRBV5-1 to TRBJ1-1; maybe TRBD1 (6 bases). The CDR3 covers 14 residues. Germline V gene sequence: CDR1 SGHRS, CDR2 YFSETQ. V shed 4 bases and J shed 4 bases, with 14 bases lying between them. CDR3 loop: CASSDRPSGTEAFF. The CDR3 coding sequence is TGCGCCAGCAGCGACAGGCCGTCTGGCACTGAAGCTTTCTTT.

The CDR3 sequence is CATLGDLGGTEAFF. The CDR3 DNA is TGTGCCACCCTGGGGGACTTAGGTGGCACTGAAGCTTTCTTT. The rearrangement uses TRBV6-5 and TRBJ1-1; tentatively, D is TRBD1 (5 bases). Germline V CDR1 and CDR2: MNHEY, SVGAGI. This CDR3 contains 14 residues. Trimming stripped 10 bases from V and 4 bases from J, with 19 bases between.

The rearrangement joins TRBV19 to TRBJ1-1; TRBD1 agrees at 7 bases. With V trimmed by 5 bases and J by 1 base, 4 bases remained unmatched. CDR1 is LNHDA, CDR2 SQIVND, per germline (reference sequence). The CDR3 runs 14 residues. The CDR3 nucleotides are TGTGCCAGTAGTCGGACAGGAGAGAACACTGAAGCTTTCTTT. The encoded protein is CASSRTGENTEAFF.

V and J are TRBV19 and TRBJ2-2; 9 bases are a match to TRBD2. Trimming at V came to 5 bases and at J to 5 bases, leaving 6 bases not matched to a gene. This CDR3 spans 15 amino acids. The V gene's germline CDR1 is LNHDA and CDR2 SQIVND (reference sequence). The CDR3 protein is CASSPGLANTGELFF. The CDR3 DNA follows: TGTGCCAGTAGTCCGGGACTAGCAAATACCGGGGAGCTGTTTTTT.

This clone was found once. The gene calls are TRBV5-1 and TRBJ2-2, with D possibly TRBD2 on 5 matching bases. The CDR3 extends over 15 amino acids. V lost 6 bases, J lost 6 bases, and 18 bases lay in between. CDR1 and CDR2 from the germline V gene are SGHRS and YFSETQ. DNA of the CDR3: TGCGCCAGCAACCGTGTCTCGGGGAGTGCCGGGGAGCTGTTTTTT. Translation gives CASNRVSGSAGELFF.

The chain employs TRBV5-1 and TRBJ2-1; 14 bases are a match to TRBD2. Per the germline V gene, CDR1 is SGHRS and CDR2 is YFSETQ. V was clipped by 4 bases and J by 8 bases; unmatched bases: 11. The CDR3 is made up of 17 amino acids. This CDR3 reads CASSGGRLAGGIDEQFF. The CDR3 region has the DNA TGCGCCAGCAGCGGGGGAAGACTAGCGGGGGGGATCGATGAGCAGTTCTTC.